The rows below give T cell receptor beta chains drawn from one sample of a study of T cell therapy after organ transplantation. Their target antigens are unknown. Profiling relied on immunoSEQ multiplex PCR, and the TCRdb table lists in-frame clones only, not all of them. Here the sample spans some 47,000 clones, around 93% being singletons. Sample: CD8+ T cells from blood, taken before autologous CMV-specific T cell therapy. All receptors derive from a human patient who had received a solid organ transplant and had CMV disease. Both conserved end residues are part of each CDR3. Only part of the rows carry a size: once, few, many, or a class if the clone is expanded.

V,J,size,length,CDR3
TRBV19,TRBJ1-5,-,14,CASSIRDSNQPQHF
TRBV7-9,TRBJ2-7,-,13,CASSGDLTYEQYF
TRBV6-4,TRBJ2-1,few,17,CASSDVPGTSGGGSQFF
TRBV15,TRBJ1-4,-,15,CATSSGDRGNEKLFF
TRBV7-9,TRBJ2-3,-,11,CASSWGDTQYF
TRBV11-2,TRBJ2-5,-,16,CASSLYPELRGETQYF
TRBV7-2,TRBJ1-4,-,15,CASSPDGATNEKLFF
TRBV2,TRBJ2-7,-,14,CASSGSGSSYEQYF
TRBV6-1,TRBJ1-2,-,11,CASSYLGGAHF
TRBV19,TRBJ2-1,-,14,CASRYGTGGNEQFF
TRBV14,TRBJ1-1,-,17,CASSHFGQGDLNTEAFF
TRBV7-9,TRBJ1-2,-,13,CASSFSSSDGYTF
TRBV4-3,TRBJ1-2,-,16,CASSQEWTLANYGYTF
TRBV5-1,-,-,17,CASSPGLAGGPAYEQYF
TRBV27,TRBJ2-7,-,13,CASSLSRSYEQYF
TRBV13,TRBJ2-7,few,13,CASSLARDYEQYF
TRBV11-3,TRBJ2-1,-,16,CASSLFGQSSYNEQFF
TRBV18,TRBJ2-1,-,17,CASSPNRVRPRGNEQFF
TRBV9,TRBJ2-1,-,14,CASSVAQGANEQFF
TRBV6-4,TRBJ2-6,-,16,CASSDSDSSGANVLTF
TRBV29-1,TRBJ1-1,few,12,CSVEGQKDKAFF
TRBV19,TRBJ2-7,-,13,CASSPGRNYEQYF
TRBV18,TRBJ2-3,-,16,CASSPEGADYTDTQYF
TRBV4-3,TRBJ1-1,-,13,CASSQEENTEAFF
TRBV11-1,TRBJ2-7,-,15,CASSLVAGGPYEQYF
TRBV27,TRBJ2-5,-,16,CASSLWGTGGVETQYF
TRBV10-2,TRBJ2-7,-,15,CASSESDRGLGEQYF
TRBV4-3,TRBJ1-2,-,18,CASSQDFSDPWQTGGYTF
TRBV6-1,TRBJ1-1,-,13,CASRDGGGTEAFF
TRBV2,TRBJ1-1,-,13,CASSRAAHTEAFF
TRBV11-3,TRBJ2-1,-,20,CASSSLAGTYKGRSYNEQFF
TRBV6-1,TRBJ2-1,-,13,CASTQGAHNEQFF
TRBV5-6,TRBJ1-1,-,15,CASSPDLKMNTEAFF
TRBV5-5,TRBJ2-5,-,18,CASSLFHLRQGAGETQYF
TRBV7-9,TRBJ2-2,-,15,CASSLGQGETGELFF
TRBV25-1,TRBJ2-5,once,15,CASSERGQGQETQYF
TRBV2,TRBJ2-7,-,15,CASSGSGGPTYEQYF
TRBV7-9,TRBJ2-7,once,18,CASSLIFQREGSSYEQYF
TRBV5-4,TRBJ2-2,once,19,CASSGDRGTRGANTGELFF
TRBV5-6,TRBJ1-5,-,16,CASSLGGGYSNQPQHF
TRBV15,TRBJ2-1,-,18,CATSRGGGGRDSYNEQFF
TRBV10-3,TRBJ1-2,-,13,CAISPTNNYGYTF
TRBV4-2,TRBJ2-2,-,11,CASMYTGELFF
TRBV18,TRBJ1-1,-,14,CASSPQGVWSQAFF
TRBV29-1,TRBJ2-1,once,13,CSVAGSSYNEQFF
TRBV11-2,TRBJ1-1,-,14,CASSLRPGLPEAFF
TRBV7-6,TRBJ2-7,once,17,CASSSPGASGSSYEQYF
TRBV7-2,TRBJ2-2,once,15,CASSSRDRNTGELFF
TRBV12-5,TRBJ2-1,-,13,CASAESGYNEQFF
TRBV27,TRBJ2-7,-,12,CASRDHTYEQYF
TRBV7-2,TRBJ2-7,-,17,CASSLFSPARASDEQYF